The sequence of this T cell receptor beta chain was determined in a study of blood T cell repertoires in COVID-19. Across the whole study: Acute and convalescent COVID-19 samples came from the United States, Italy and Spain. From T cells, B-cell-depleted T cells, or PBMCs came the material, which was cDNA or gDNA.

Per the authors' pipeline: Cell counts per sample came from amplifying reference gene primers. The repertoire was sequenced with immunoSEQ multiplex PCR; TCRdb's copy has only in-frame clones and lacks some. The D gene and trimming were derived from the DNA, and the V and J assignments and clone size from that table. This table has tens of thousands of clones, just under 85% appearing once. V lost 2 bases to trimming and J lost 3 bases, with 20 bases between them. Germline V gene lookup returns CDR1 KGHSH and CDR2 LQKENI. This CDR3 has 17 amino acids. The source is a man between 65 and 85 years old with acute or convalescent COVID-19. Sequencing was done on a sample of peripheral blood. The rearrangement joins TRBV18 to TRBJ2-7; TRBD1 might be the D (6 bases). The CDR3 coding sequence is TGTGCCAGCTCACCAGCAACAGGGCGAGGGCATCTCTACGAGCAGTACTTC. Its protein product is CASSPATGRGHLYEQYF.